The 22 T cell receptor beta chains below all came from one sample that was sequenced in a study of shared clonotypes between healthy human individuals. Produced via immunoSEQ multiplex PCR; TCRdb's table is partial and in-frame only. The sample lists more than 500,000 clones, approximately 95% occurring once. Selected positively for CCR7 and CD45RO-negative, naive CD8 cells excluded terminally differentiated effector memory CD45RA+ cells. Sequencing was carried out using naive CD8+ T cells sorted from blood. Source of these receptors: a woman in her thirties in good health.

The rearrangement joins TRBV13 to TRBJ1-2; TRBD1 matches at 8 bases. CDR1 is PRHDT and CDR2 is FYEKMQ in the germline V gene (reference sequence). V gave up 6 bases and J gave up 8 bases; unmatched junction bases: 5. The CDR3 consists of 12 residues. CDR3 loop: CASSTGGEGYTF. The CDR3 bases are TGTGCCAGCAGTACAGGGGGTGAAGGCTACACCTTC.

This rearrangement joins TRBV27 to TRBJ1-3, with TRBD1 identical over 11 bases. CDR3 length equals 15 residues. The J segment lost 4 bases and the V segment lost 5 bases, leaving 4 bases of the junction unmatched. CDR1 and CDR2 (germline): MNHEY, SMNVEV (reference sequence). The CDR3 loop is CASSQDRGLGNTIYF. The CDR3 DNA reads TGTGCCAGCAGTCAGGACAGGGGGCTAGGAAACACCATATATTTT.

J is TRBJ2-7 and V is TRBV27; TRBD1 matches 10 bases. This CDR3 is 17 amino acids long. The germline gives CDR1 MNHEY, CDR2 SMNVEV (reference sequence). V lost 2 bases to trimming and J lost 4 bases; unmatched junction nucleotides: 11. The DNA for the CDR3 is TGTGCCAGCAGTTTAGCTTTCCCCGGACAGGGGGTTTACGAGCAGTACTTC. Translated: CASSLAFPGQGVYEQYF.

The chain has TRBV28 and TRBJ2-7; 14 nucleotides agree with TRBD2. The CDR3 is made up of 14 amino acids. V trimming: 11 bases; J trimming: 6 bases; junction bases outside the gene matches: 9. CDR1 MDHEN and CDR2 SYDVKM come from the germline V gene. The CDR3 nucleotides are TGTGCCGGACCCCGGGGACTAGCGGGAGTCGAGCAGTACTTC. Its translation is CAGPRGLAGVEQYF.

The CDR3 region is CASSLTTSGPAATQYF. The DNA of the CDR3 is TGTGCCAGCAGTTTGACCACTAGCGGGCCCGCTGCGACGCAGTATTTT. This chain links TRBV27 with TRBJ2-3; 9 nucleotides match TRBD2. V lost 3 bases to trimming and J lost 9 bases; unmatched junction nucleotides: 13. In germline, CDR1 is MNHEY, CDR2 SMNVEV (reference sequence). This CDR3 spans 16 amino acids.

Remarks on this clone: Other DNA sequences in this specimen translate into the identical CDR3. V is TRBV5-1 and J is TRBJ1-2; no definite D call. Germline loops: CDR1 SGHRS, CDR2 YFSETQ. The ends were cut back, 4 bases at V and 2 bases at J, with 9 bases in the middle. The CDR3 is made up of 13 amino acids. Here the CDR3 reads CASSPTENYGYTF. CDR3 DNA: TGCGCCAGCAGCCCGACGGAGAACTATGGCTACACCTTC.

CDR3 coding DNA: TGTGCCACCAGCTCTGGGGACAGGGCGCGTACAGATACGCAGTATTTT. It specifies CATSSGDRARTDTQYF. The chain combines TRBV15 with TRBJ2-3; 9 bases agree with TRBD1. The V and J ends lost 5 bases and 3 bases, in that order; junction bases with no gene match: 9. The V gene's germline CDR1 is LNHNV and CDR2 YYDKDF (reference sequence). CDR3 size: 16 residues.

The gene calls are TRBV2 and TRBJ1-5, with 9 nucleotides matching TRBD1. With 4 bases clipped from V and 8 bases from J, the junction kept 9 bases outside the gene matches. Germline V gene data show CDR1 as SNHLY and CDR2 as FYNNEI. CDR3 length: 15 residues. CDR3 DNA sequence: TGTGCCAGCAGTGCGGGGACAGGGACGTTGAAGCCCCAGCATTTT. Translated, it gives CASSAGTGTLKPQHF.

This chain joins TRBV7-2 and TRBJ2-7, with 8 bases fitting TRBD1. The length of the CDR3 is 14 residues. Trimming cost V 4 bases and J 2 bases; bases outside gene matches: 4. Germline-derived CDR1 and CDR2 are SGHTA and FQGNSA. This chain's CDR3 is CASSYGTGAYEQYF. The DNA for the CDR3 is TGTGCCAGCAGCTACGGGACAGGAGCCTACGAGCAGTACTTC.

This clone was observed a handful of times. The chain uses TRBV19 and TRBJ1-5; no definite D call. V was trimmed by 7 bases and J by 7 bases, leaving 14 bases between them. The CDR3 is 13 amino acids. Per the germline V gene, CDR1 is LNHDA and CDR2 is SQIVND (reference sequence). The CDR3 reads CASIPSFGQPQHF. In DNA, the CDR3 is TGTGCCAGTATCCCATCCTTTGGGCAGCCCCAGCATTTT.

The chain uses TRBV4-1 and TRBJ2-7, with D perhaps TRBD2 (7 bases). The CDR3 length is 15 residues. Trimming removed 4 bases from V and 6 bases from J, with 19 bases in between. Germline-derived CDR1 and CDR2 are MGHRA and YSYEKL. The CDR3 nucleotides are TGCGCCAGCAGCCTCGAAGGGGGGGCCCCCAGCGAGCAGTACTTC. Its protein is CASSLEGGAPSEQYF.

The chain employs TRBV28 and TRBJ2-5, with D perhaps TRBD2 (6 bases). TRBJ2-7 matches the DNA end more closely, so the J call is doubtful. Per the germline V gene, CDR1 is MDHEN and CDR2 is SYDVKM. The length of the CDR3 is 15 residues. The CDR3, as DNA: TGTGCCAGCAGCCGCGAAAGGCTAGCGATCCTCGAGCAGTACTTC. It translates to CASSRERLAILEQYF.

V is TRBV5-5 and J is TRBJ2-7; 11 nucleotides line up with TRBD1. The V segment lost 0 bases and the J segment 1 base; nucleotides outside the gene matches: 0. Germline CDR1 SGHKS, CDR2 YYEKEE (reference sequence). The CDR3 loop spans 15 amino acids. CDR3 loop: CASSLGDRGSYEQYF. CDR3 bases: TGTGCCAGCAGCTTGGGGGACAGGGGGTCCTACGAGCAGTACTTC.

J is TRBJ2-7 and V is TRBV2; TRBD2 agrees at 8 bases. Germline V CDR1 and CDR2: SNHLY, FYNNEI. With 0 bases clipped from V and 6 bases from J, the junction kept 7 bases outside the gene matches. CDR3 size: 15 residues. CDR3 DNA: TGTGCCAGCAGTGAAGCTAGCGGGATCAATCTCGAGCAGTACTTC. Residues: CASSEASGINLEQYF. Full variable domain (rest looked up from reference TRBV2 and TRBJ2-7): EPEVTQTPSHQVTQMGQEVILRCVPISNHLYFYWYRQILGQKVEFLVSFYNNEISEKSEIFDDQFSVERPDGSNFTLKIRSTKLEDSAMYFCASSEASGINLEQYFGPGTRLTVT.

This clone was observed a few times. The sample holds other DNA sequences that translate to the same CDR3. The chain couples TRBV28 to TRBJ1-1, with D unresolved. The CDR3 runs 11 residues. Per germline, CDR1 MDHEN and CDR2 SYDVKM. V was clipped by 3 bases and J by 4 bases, with 3 bases between them. The CDR3 sequence: CASSFGTEAFF. CDR3 nucleotide sequence: TGTGCCAGCAGTTTTGGCACTGAAGCTTTCTTT.

This chain joins TRBV11-2 and TRBJ2-7; no firm D call. This CDR3 is built from 14 residues. V was trimmed by 5 bases and J by 2 bases, leaving 13 bases between them. Germline CDR1 and CDR2: SGHAT and FQNNGV. CDR3 sequence: CASSLLGYPYEQYF. CDR3 DNA: TGTGCCAGCAGCCTCCTCGGATATCCCTACGAGCAGTACTTC. Full variable domain (missing parts from reference TRBV11-2 and TRBJ2-7): EAGVAQSPRYKIIEKRQSVAFWCNPISGHATLYWYQQILGQGPKLLIQFQNNGVVDDSQLPKDRFSAERLKGVDSTLKIQPAKLEDSAVYLCASSLLGYPYEQYFGPGTRLTVT.

This sequence joins TRBV6-1 and TRBJ2-7; possibly TRBD1 or TRBD2 for D (5 bases each). The V gene lost 1 base and the J gene lost 3 bases, with 13 bases spanning the gap. CDR3 length: 15 residues. Germline lookup yields CDR1 MNHNS and CDR2 SASEGT. CDR3 sequence (DNA): TGTGCCAGCAGTGAAGGATTCCGGGGCTTCTACGAGCAGTACTTC. Residues: CASSEGFRGFYEQYF.

This clone was found once. The chain links TRBV23-1 to TRBJ1-1, with D perhaps matching TRBD1 (6 bases). TRBV23-1 is assigned to the ORF class and has an uncertain function. Trimming stripped 4 bases from V and 4 bases from J, with 16 bases between. CDR3 size: 15 residues. The CDR3 nucleotides read TGCGCCAGCAGTCGGACGGACAGTCGCAGCACTGAAGCTTTCTTT. It yields the protein CASSRTDSRSTEAFF.

V is TRBV19 and J is TRBJ2-1; 8 nucleotides align to TRBD2. This CDR3 region has 16 residues. V lost 5 bases, J lost 9 bases, and 15 bases stayed unmatched. The germline gives CDR1 LNHDA, CDR2 SQIVND (reference sequence). The DNA for the CDR3 is TGTGCCAGTAGTTCGTGGACTAGCCCTCCGGGGTGTGAGCAGTTCTTC. The encoded protein is CASSSWTSPPGCEQFF.

V and J are TRBV14 and TRBJ2-1; TRBD2 matches at 13 bases. Germline assignment: CDR1 SGHDN and CDR2 FVKESK. The CDR3 has 19 amino acids. The ends lost 1 base at V and 4 bases at J; junction bases unmatched: 10. This chain's CDR3 is CASSQAPGLAGESYNEQFF. In DNA form, the CDR3 reads TGTGCCAGCAGCCAAGCGCCCGGACTAGCGGGAGAGAGTTACAATGAGCAGTTCTTC. Filled out from reference TRBV14 and TRBJ2-1, the complete variable domain reads EAGVTQFPSHSVIEKGQTVTLRCDPISGHDNLYWYRRVMGKEIKFLLHFVKESKQDESGMPNNRFLAERTGGTYSTLKVQPAELEDSGVYFCASSQAPGLAGESYNEQFFGPGTRLTVL.

This chain links TRBV4-1 with TRBJ2-5; D is uncertain. Trimming shortened V by 0 bases and J by 6 bases, and 8 bases separated the two germline ends. The CDR3 contains 13 residues. Germline assignment: CDR1 MGHRA and CDR2 YSYEKL. DNA of the CDR3: TGCGCCAGCAGCCAAGACCGTTTGAAGACCCAGTACTTC. Its protein product is CASSQDRLKTQYF.

The chain links TRBV2 to TRBJ1-1; TRBD1 matches 7 bases. Trimming removed 7 bases from V and 8 bases from J; junction bases left unmatched: 4. This CDR3 is built from 11 residues. Germline V gives CDR1 SNHLY, CDR2 FYNNEI. CDR3 nucleotide sequence: TGTGCCAGCAACAGGGGAATGGAAGCTTTCTTT. Translated, it gives CASNRGMEAFF. Looking up the rest from reference TRBV2 and TRBJ1-1 gives the full variable domain: EPEVTQTPSHQVTQMGQEVILRCVPISNHLYFYWYRQILGQKVEFLVSFYNNEISEKSEIFDDQFSVERPDGSNFTLKIRSTKLEDSAMYFCASNRGMEAFFGQGTRLTVV.